These 24 T cell receptor beta chains were sequenced from one sample in a study of Ad26.COV2.S vaccination and SARS-CoV-2 variants. Described treatment: 15 to 20 received Ad26.COV2.S at low or high dose, single or two shots; 5 received placebo; per-sample allocation not given. Specimens were obtained on day 63 following the first vaccine or placebo injection. Data came from immunoSEQ multiplex PCR; TCRdb stores just in-frame clones and leaves some out. The repertoire holds a few hundred thousand clones, with 85% to 90% as singletons. The sequencing used peripheral blood, collected in a trial of Ad26.COV2.S vaccine versus placebo. These receptors were taken from a person between 18 and 65 years old who received the Ad26.COV2.S COVID-19 vaccine or a placebo.

This clone came up once. The CDR3 here is CASSDGTPPNEQFF. The CDR3, as DNA: TGCGCCAGCAGCGACGGGACTCCCCCCAATGAGCAGTTCTTC. This chain links TRBV5-1 with TRBJ2-1; D possibly corresponds to TRBD2 (6 bases). This CDR3 is built from 14 residues. The germline CDR1 and CDR2 sequences are SGHRS and YFSETQ. V gave up 4 bases and J gave up 6 bases, with 14 bases separating them.

This sequence joins TRBV28 and TRBJ1-2; TRBD1 matches at 7 bases. CDR3 length: 14 amino acids. The junction had 9 bases not matched to a gene; V was cut back by 6 bases and J by 5 bases. Germline V CDR1 and CDR2: MDHEN, SYDVKM. The CDR3 sequence is CASRLLTGMYGYTF. The CDR3 DNA reads as TGTGCCAGCAGATTACTGACAGGGATGTATGGCTACACCTTC.

This chain connects TRBV29-1 to TRBJ1-2; 8 positions agree with TRBD1. Germline lookup yields CDR1 SQVTM and CDR2 ANQGSEA. The V segment lost 1 base and the J segment 6 bases; nucleotides outside the gene matches: 7. CDR3 length equals 14 residues. CDR3 loop: CSVEGQGALDGYTF. For the CDR3, the DNA is TGCAGCGTTGAAGGGCAGGGGGCGTTGGATGGCTACACCTTC.

This chain links TRBV19 with TRBJ1-2; TRBD1 might be the D (6 bases). Trimming cost V 8 bases and J 4 bases, with 14 bases left between them. CDR1 and CDR2 (germline): LNHDA, SQIVND (reference sequence). The CDR3 spans 13 residues. The CDR3: CASSEDRSYGYTF. For the CDR3, the DNA is TGTGCCAGTTCCGAGGACAGATCCTATGGCTACACCTTC.

This clone was seen a few times. J is TRBJ1-5 and V is TRBV3-1 (or the pseudogene TRBV3-2); 12 bases map to TRBD1. V trimming: 6 bases; J trimming: 2 bases; junction bases outside the gene matches: 2. This CDR3 is built from 15 residues. Germline lookup yields CDR1 LGHDT and CDR2 YNNKEL (reference sequence). The CDR3 DNA reads as TGTGCCAGCAGAGGGACAGGGGGCGGCAATCAGCCCCAGCATTTT. As protein: CASRGTGGGNQPQHF.

The CDR3 DNA reads TGTGCCAGTAGTATCTTGTCTGGGCCCGAAGCTTTCTTT. Its protein product is CASSILSGPEAFF. V is TRBV19 and J is TRBJ1-1; no reliable D call. Trimming took off 3 bases at V and 8 bases at J, with 13 bases between the two ends. The CDR3 extends over 13 amino acids. CDR1 LNHDA and CDR2 SQIVND come from the germline V gene (reference sequence).

The chain links TRBV9 to TRBJ2-1; D may correspond to TRBD1 or TRBD2 (5 bases each). This CDR3 is 15 amino acids long. V was trimmed by 0 bases and J by 4 bases, leaving 11 bases between them. The germline V gene encodes CDR1 SGDLS and CDR2 YYNGEE. Here the CDR3 reads CASSVAGTAYNEQFF. The CDR3 nucleotides are TGTGCCAGCAGCGTAGCGGGGACCGCATACAATGAGCAGTTCTTC. Based on the CDR3 plus reference TRBV9 and TRBJ2-1, the full variable domain is DSGVTQTPKHLITATGQRVTLRCSPRSGDLSVYWYQQSLDQGLQFLIQYYNGEERAKGNILERFSAQQFPDLHSELNLSSLELGDSALYFCASSVAGTAYNEQFFGPGTRLTVL.

The CDR3 spells CASSETGVYGNTIYF. Written as DNA, the CDR3 is TGTGCCAGCAGTGAAACAGGGGTGTATGGAAACACCATATATTTT. The chain employs TRBV25-1 and TRBJ1-3, with 7 bases lining up with TRBD1. This CDR3 has 15 residues. The ends lost 2 bases at V and 3 bases at J; junction bases unmatched: 4. CDR1 and CDR2 from the germline V gene are MGHDK and SYGVNS.

V usage is TRBV6-5 and J usage is TRBJ1-2; D possibly corresponds to TRBD1 (6 bases). The CDR3 runs to 15 residues. V lost 5 bases and J 1 base, leaving 14 bases between the germline ends. The germline V gene has CDR1 MNHEY and CDR2 SVGAGI. The CDR3 region has the DNA TGTGCCAGCAGTCTGTCACACAGGGTTAACTATGGCTACACCTTC. Translating it yields CASSLSHRVNYGYTF.

This chain links TRBV30 with TRBJ1-4; 7 nucleotides agree with TRBD1. This CDR3 spans 14 amino acids. The V segment lost 6 bases and the J segment 4 bases; nucleotides outside the gene matches: 8. CDR1 is GTSNPN and CDR2 is SVGIG in the germline V gene (reference sequence). CDR3 loop: CACTSTGLNEKLFF. The CDR3 DNA sequence: TGTGCCTGTACCTCGACAGGGCTTAATGAAAAACTGTTTTTT.

The chain has TRBV6-2 or TRBV6-3 and TRBJ2-3; D might be TRBD2 (7 bases). CDR1 is MNHEY and CDR2 is SVGEGT in the germline V gene. Trimming took off 6 bases at V and 3 bases at J, with 16 bases between the two ends. The CDR3 is made up of 15 amino acids. In DNA form, the CDR3 reads TGTGCCAGCAGCAACCGCGGGGGCCTAACAGATACGCAGTATTTT. It specifies CASSNRGGLTDTQYF.

The chain recombines TRBV19 with TRBJ1-3; D ambiguous. The CDR3 extends over 17 amino acids. V lost 4 bases and J 0 bases, leaving 16 bases between the germline ends. CDR1 LNHDA and CDR2 SQIVND come from the germline V gene (reference sequence). The CDR3 loop is CASSTEGRLFSGNTIYF. The CDR3 region has the DNA TGTGCCAGTAGTACTGAAGGCAGGCTGTTCTCTGGAAACACCATATATTTT.

V gene TRBV5-6 combines with J gene TRBJ2-4, with D perhaps matching TRBD2 (5 bases). Germline lookup yields CDR1 SGHDT and CDR2 YYEEEE. The CDR3 length is 15 residues. Trimming removed 4 bases at V and 3 bases at J, with 14 bases between. Here the CDR3 DNA reads TGTGCCAGCAGCCCACGGACTGGAAGCAAAAACATTCAGTACTTC. This encodes CASSPRTGSKNIQYF.

This clone came up once. The V and J genes are TRBV7-8 and TRBJ2-2; D is unclear. Germline CDR1 reads SGHVS; CDR2 reads FQNEAQ. Between the trimmed V and J ends, which lost 3 bases and 8 bases, there was a span of 7 bases. The CDR3 length is 12 residues. Here the CDR3 reads CASSLVLGELFF. The CDR3, as DNA: TGTGCCAGCAGCTTGGTTTTGGGGGAGCTGTTTTTT.

The sample holds one count of this clone. This chain joins TRBV4-1 and TRBJ2-1; D is tentatively TRBD1 or TRBD2 (5 bases each). V was trimmed by 1 base and J by 8 bases, leaving 12 bases between them. Germline CDR1 reads MGHRA; CDR2 reads YSYEKL. This CDR3 is built from 14 residues. The CDR3 region is CASSQGWGKDEQFF. CDR3 DNA: TGCGCCAGCAGCCAAGGATGGGGGAAAGATGAGCAGTTCTTC.

The chain recombines TRBV7-9 with TRBJ2-3; D is unresolved. CDR1 and CDR2 from the germline V gene are SEHNR and FQNEAQ (reference sequence). V lost 2 bases to trimming and J lost 0 bases, with 9 bases between them. This CDR3 is 15 amino acids long. CDR3 bases: TGTGCCAGCAGCTTAAGTAGCAGTAGCACAGATACGCAGTATTTT. It encodes CASSLSSSSTDTQYF.

The chain employs TRBV7-9 and TRBJ1-3, with D possibly TRBD1 on 6 matching bases. The germline V gene has CDR1 SEHNR and CDR2 FQNEAQ (reference sequence). Deletions cut 5 bases from V and 4 bases from J, with 12 bases between. The CDR3 totals 14 residues. CDR3 sequence: CASSPRQEGNTIYF. Written as DNA, the CDR3 is TGTGCCAGCAGCCCTCGACAGGAGGGAAACACCATATATTTT.

Comment on this clone: Germline is not matched at one junction end, which may reflect a read error. V usage is TRBV12-3 or TRBV12-4 and J usage is TRBJ2-1; D uncertain. The CDR3 length is 13 residues. As DNA, the CDR3 is TGTGCCAGCAGTTTAGTAACCGTCGGTAGGTCGGTCTTC. Amino acid sequence: CASSLVTVGRSVF.

The chain uses TRBV10-1 and TRBJ2-1; 7 nucleotides line up with TRBD2. The length of the CDR3 is 14 residues. The V gene end was trimmed by 2 bases and the J gene end by 8 bases; junction bases not matched to a gene: 6. CDR1 and CDR2 from the germline V gene are WNHNN and SYGVQD (reference sequence). CDR3 protein: CASSEGRGEYEQFF. The CDR3 DNA follows: TGCGCCAGCAGTGAGGGACGGGGGGAGTATGAGCAGTTCTTC.

The chain links TRBV28 to TRBJ1-3; 8 bases are shared with TRBD1. Germline V CDR1 and CDR2: MDHEN, SYDVKM. The CDR3 consists of 16 residues. The V and J ends lost 5 bases and 5 bases, in that order; junction bases with no gene match: 11. CDR3 loop: CASSETGTGARNTIYF. The CDR3 bases are TGTGCCAGCAGTGAGACAGGGACAGGCGCCCGAAACACCATATATTTT.

The CDR3 bases are TGCGCCAGCAGCTTGGGCCCCGAGTTGGATGAGCAGTTCTTC. As protein: CASSLGPELDEQFF. J is TRBJ2-1 and V is TRBV5-1; D ambiguous. This CDR3 has 14 residues. Germline loops: CDR1 SGHRS, CDR2 YFSETQ. The V end lost 0 bases, the J end lost 8 bases, and 12 bases lay between the germline ends.

V gene TRBV12-5 combines with J gene TRBJ1-3; D not resolved. V dropped 3 bases and J dropped 2 bases, with 17 bases sitting between them. The CDR3 totals 17 residues. The germline V gene encodes CDR1 LGHNT and CDR2 FRNRAP. Here the CDR3 DNA reads TGTGCTAGTGGTTTCGCCCCCTATGGCCAGGCTGGAAACACCATATATTTT. This gives the protein CASGFAPYGQAGNTIYF.

The chain couples TRBV7-2 to TRBJ1-5, with D unresolved. The CDR3 is 14 amino acids. In germline, CDR1 is SGHTA, CDR2 FQGNSA. The V end was cut by 3 bases, the J end by 4 bases, with 10 bases between. The CDR3 loop reads CASSFLDGNQPQHF. CDR3 in DNA: TGTGCCAGCAGCTTTTTAGACGGGAATCAGCCCCAGCATTTT.

This chain's CDR3 is CASNHLLAGPVGEETQYF. In nucleotides, the CDR3 is TGTGCCAGCAATCACTTGCTAGCGGGACCAGTCGGGGAAGAGACCCAGTACTTC. The chain links TRBV21-1 to TRBJ2-5; TRBD2 reflects the table's D call only, with no check against the DNA. TRBV21-1 is a listed pseudogene. The length of the CDR3 is 18 residues.